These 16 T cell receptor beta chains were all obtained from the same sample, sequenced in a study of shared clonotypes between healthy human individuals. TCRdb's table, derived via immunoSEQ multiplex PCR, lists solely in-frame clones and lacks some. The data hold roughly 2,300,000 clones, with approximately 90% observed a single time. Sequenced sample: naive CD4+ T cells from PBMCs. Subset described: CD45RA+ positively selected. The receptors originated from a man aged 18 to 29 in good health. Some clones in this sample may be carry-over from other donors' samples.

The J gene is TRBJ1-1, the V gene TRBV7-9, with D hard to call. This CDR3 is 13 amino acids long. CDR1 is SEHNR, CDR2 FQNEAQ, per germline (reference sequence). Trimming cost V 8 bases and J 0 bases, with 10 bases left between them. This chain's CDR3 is CASGLRVNTEAFF. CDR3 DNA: TGTGCCAGCGGACTCCGGGTGAACACTGAAGCTTTCTTT. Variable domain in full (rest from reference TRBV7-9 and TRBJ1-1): DTGVSQNPRHKITKRGQNVTFRCDPISEHNRLYWYRQTLGQGPEFLTYFQNEAQLEKSRLLSDRFSAERPKGSFSTLEIQRTEQGDSAMYLCASGLRVNTEAFFGQGTRLTVV.

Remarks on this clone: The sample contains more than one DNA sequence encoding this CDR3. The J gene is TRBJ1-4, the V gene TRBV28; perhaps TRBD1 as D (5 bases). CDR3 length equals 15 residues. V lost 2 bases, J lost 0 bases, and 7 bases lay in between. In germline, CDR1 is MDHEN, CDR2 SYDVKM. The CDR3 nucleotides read TGTGCCAGCAGTTTAAGGGGAGCAACTAATGAAAAACTGTTTTTT. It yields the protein CASSLRGATNEKLFF.

CDR3 in amino acids: CASSLFDSISYNEQFF. The CDR3 bases are TGTGCCAGCAGTTTATTCGACAGTATCTCCTACAATGAGCAGTTCTTC. This chain uses TRBV28 with TRBJ2-1; tentative D call: TRBD1 (5 bases). Between the trimmed V and J ends, which lost 1 base and 0 bases, there was a span of 10 bases. The V gene's germline CDR1 is MDHEN and CDR2 SYDVKM. The CDR3 is made up of 16 amino acids.

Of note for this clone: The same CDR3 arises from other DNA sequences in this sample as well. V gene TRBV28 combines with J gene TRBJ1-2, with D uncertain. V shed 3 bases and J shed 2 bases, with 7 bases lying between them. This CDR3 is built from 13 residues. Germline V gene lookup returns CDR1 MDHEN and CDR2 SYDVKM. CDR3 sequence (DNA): TGTGCCAGCAGTTTGGACCCGAACTATGGCTACACCTTC. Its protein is CASSLDPNYGYTF.

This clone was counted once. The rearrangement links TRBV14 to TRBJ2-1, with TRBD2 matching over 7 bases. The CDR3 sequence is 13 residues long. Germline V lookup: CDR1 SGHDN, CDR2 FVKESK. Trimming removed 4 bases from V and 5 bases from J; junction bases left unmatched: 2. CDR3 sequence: CASSPGGNNEQFF. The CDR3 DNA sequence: TGTGCCAGCAGCCCGGGGGGAAACAATGAGCAGTTCTTC.

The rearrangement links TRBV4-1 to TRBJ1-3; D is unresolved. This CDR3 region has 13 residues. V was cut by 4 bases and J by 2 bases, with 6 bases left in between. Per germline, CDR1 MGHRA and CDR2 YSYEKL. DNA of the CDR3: TGCGCCAGCAGCCCCCTCCCTGGAAACACCATATATTTT. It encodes CASSPLPGNTIYF.

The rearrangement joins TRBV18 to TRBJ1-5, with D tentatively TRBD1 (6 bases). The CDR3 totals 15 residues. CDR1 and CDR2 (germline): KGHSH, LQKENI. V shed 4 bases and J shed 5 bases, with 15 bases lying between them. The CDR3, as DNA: TGTGCCAGCTCACGAGATTCAGGGGAGGATCAGCCCCAGCATTTT. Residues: CASSRDSGEDQPQHF.

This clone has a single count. The CDR3 is CASSEGWQFYEQYF. For the CDR3, the DNA is TGTGCCAGCAGTGAAGGTTGGCAGTTTTACGAGCAGTACTTC. The chain uses TRBV6-1 and TRBJ2-7; D is unclear. Germline values: CDR1 MNHNS, CDR2 SASEGT. The CDR3 length is 14 residues. Trimming pared 1 base from V and 4 bases from J, leaving 11 bases between.

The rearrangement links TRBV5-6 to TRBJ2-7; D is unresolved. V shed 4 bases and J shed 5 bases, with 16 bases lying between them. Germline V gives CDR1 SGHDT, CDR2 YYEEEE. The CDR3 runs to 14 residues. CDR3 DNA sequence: TGTGCCAGCAGCGGACCCGGCCGCAGGAACGAGCAGTACTTC. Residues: CASSGPGRRNEQYF.

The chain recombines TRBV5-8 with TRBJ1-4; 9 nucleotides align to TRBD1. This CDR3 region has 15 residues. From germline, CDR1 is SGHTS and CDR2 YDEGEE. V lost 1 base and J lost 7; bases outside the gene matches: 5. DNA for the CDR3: TGTGCCAGCAGCTTGATACAGGGGGCTTCTGAAAAACTGTTTTTT. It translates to CASSLIQGASEKLFF.

CDR3 residues: CASSSTQGETQYF. DNA of the CDR3: TGTGCCAGCAGTTCCACGCAGGGGGAGACCCAGTACTTC. The rearrangement joins TRBV27 to TRBJ2-5, with TRBD1 as a possible D gene (6 bases). The CDR3 consists of 13 residues. Germline V lookup: CDR1 MNHEY, CDR2 SMNVEV (reference sequence). V lost 4 bases, J lost 5 bases, and 11 bases lay in between.

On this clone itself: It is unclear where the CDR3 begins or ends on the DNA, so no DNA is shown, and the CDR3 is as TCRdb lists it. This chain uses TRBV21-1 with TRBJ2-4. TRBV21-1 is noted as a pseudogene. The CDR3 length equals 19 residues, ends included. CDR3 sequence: CASTVRQVGGGSTKNIQYF.

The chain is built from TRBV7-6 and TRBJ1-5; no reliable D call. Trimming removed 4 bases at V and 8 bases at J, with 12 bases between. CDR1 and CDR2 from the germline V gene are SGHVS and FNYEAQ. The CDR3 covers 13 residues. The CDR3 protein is CASSSYKGEPQHF. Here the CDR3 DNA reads TGTGCCAGCAGCTCCTACAAGGGCGAGCCCCAGCATTTT.

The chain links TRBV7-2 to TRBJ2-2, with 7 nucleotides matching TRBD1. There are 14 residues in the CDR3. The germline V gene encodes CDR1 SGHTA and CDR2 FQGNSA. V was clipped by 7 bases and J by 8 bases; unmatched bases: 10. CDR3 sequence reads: CASNLDRVAGELFF. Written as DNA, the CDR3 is TGTGCCAGCAACCTCGACAGGGTGGCTGGGGAGCTGTTTTTT.

The CDR3 spells CASSWTSGAPYEQYF. Written as DNA, the CDR3 is TGTGCCAGTAGTTGGACTAGCGGAGCCCCCTACGAGCAGTACTTC. V and J are TRBV19 and TRBJ2-7; 10 bases agree with TRBD2. Germline V gives CDR1 LNHDA, CDR2 SQIVND (reference sequence). This CDR3 contains 15 residues. The ends lost 5 bases at V and 2 bases at J; junction bases unmatched: 6.

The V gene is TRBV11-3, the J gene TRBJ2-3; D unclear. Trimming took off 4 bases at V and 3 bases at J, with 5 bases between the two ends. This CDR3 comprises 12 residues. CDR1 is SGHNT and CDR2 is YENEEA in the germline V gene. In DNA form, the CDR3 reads TGTGCCAGCAGCTCAGAAACAGATACGCAGTATTTT. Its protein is CASSSETDTQYF.